A single TCR beta chain is shown here with its context. This CDR3 has 14 amino acids. Germline V gene lookup returns CDR1 SGHKS and CDR2 YYEKEE (reference sequence). J was trimmed by 7 bases and V by 4 bases; bases with no gene match: 10. Primers included in the PCR were 60 Vbeta and 13 Jbeta primers. The repertoire was sequenced with immunoSEQ multiplex PCR; TCRdb's copy has only in-frame clones and lacks some. The table shows some 130,000 clones, with approximately 80% occurring only once. The data were taken from a study of cytomegalovirus exposure and HLA in healthy donors. J is TRBJ2-7 and V is TRBV5-5; 8 bases map to TRBD2. The receptor was isolated from a woman aged 40-49 years in good health and CMV-seronegative. Sequenced sample: PBMCs. The CDR3 coding sequence is TGTGCCAGCAGCGTTGGACTAGCCCGGTTGGAGCAGTACTTC. Protein sequence: CASSVGLARLEQYF.